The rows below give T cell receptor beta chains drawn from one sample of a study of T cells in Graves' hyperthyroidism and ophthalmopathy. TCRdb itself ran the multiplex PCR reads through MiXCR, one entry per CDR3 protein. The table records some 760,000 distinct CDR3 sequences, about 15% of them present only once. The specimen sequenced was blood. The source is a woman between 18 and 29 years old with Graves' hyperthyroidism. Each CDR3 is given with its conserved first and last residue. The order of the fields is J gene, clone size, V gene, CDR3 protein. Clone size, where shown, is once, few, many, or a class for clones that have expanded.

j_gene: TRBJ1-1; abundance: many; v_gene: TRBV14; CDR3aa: CASSQIPRDAYTEAFF
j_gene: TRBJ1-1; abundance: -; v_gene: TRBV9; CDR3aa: CASSAFKSGGTEAFF
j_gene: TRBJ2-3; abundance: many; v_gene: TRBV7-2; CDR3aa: CASSFLAGALTDTQYF
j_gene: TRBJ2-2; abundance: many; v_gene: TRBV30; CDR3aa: CAFTSGSGGELFF
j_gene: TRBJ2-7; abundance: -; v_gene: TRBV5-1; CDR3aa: CASSYRADGSYEQYF
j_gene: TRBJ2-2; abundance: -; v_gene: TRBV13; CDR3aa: CASSHWGLGAPNTGELFF
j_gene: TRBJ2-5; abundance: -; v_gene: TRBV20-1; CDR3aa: CSASNQGETQYF
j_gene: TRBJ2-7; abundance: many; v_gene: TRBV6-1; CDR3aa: CASSRDAWGTYEQYF
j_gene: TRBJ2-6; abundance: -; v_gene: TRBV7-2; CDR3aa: CASSLDPPGGTSGANVLTF
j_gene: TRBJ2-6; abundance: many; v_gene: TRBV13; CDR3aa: CASSTPQPNVLTF
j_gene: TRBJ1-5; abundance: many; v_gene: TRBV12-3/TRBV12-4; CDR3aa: CASSHGTGEGNQPQHF
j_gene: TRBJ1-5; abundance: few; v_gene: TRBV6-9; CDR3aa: CASSYGDTGPSNQPQHF
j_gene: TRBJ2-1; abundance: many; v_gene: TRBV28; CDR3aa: CASSFRAWGSYNEQFF
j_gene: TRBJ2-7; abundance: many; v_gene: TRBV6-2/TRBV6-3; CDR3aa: CASLGTRPYEQYF
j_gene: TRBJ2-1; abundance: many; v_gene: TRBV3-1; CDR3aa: CASSQRASGRNNEQFF
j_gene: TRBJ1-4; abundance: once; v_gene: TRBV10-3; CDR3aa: CAPPQGQGPLSTNEKLFF
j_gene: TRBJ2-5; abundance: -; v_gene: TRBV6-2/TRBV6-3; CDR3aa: CASSYQAGETQYF
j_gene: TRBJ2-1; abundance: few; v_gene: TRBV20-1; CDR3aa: CSARESGGSYNEQFF
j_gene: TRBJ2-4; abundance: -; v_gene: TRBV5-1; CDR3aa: CASSWTSGRGFENIQYF
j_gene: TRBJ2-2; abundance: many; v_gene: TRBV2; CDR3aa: CASSEITENTGELFF
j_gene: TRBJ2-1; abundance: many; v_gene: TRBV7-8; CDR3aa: CASSPRTSGIDNEQFF
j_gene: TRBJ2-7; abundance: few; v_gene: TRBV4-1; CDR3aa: CASSPSPGSYEQYF
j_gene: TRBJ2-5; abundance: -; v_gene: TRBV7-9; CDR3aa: CASSLGGYSETQYF
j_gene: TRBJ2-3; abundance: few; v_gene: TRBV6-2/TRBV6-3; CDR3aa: CASSYSGRDTDTQYF
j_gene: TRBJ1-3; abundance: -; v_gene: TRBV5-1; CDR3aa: CASSGDSPSGNTIYF
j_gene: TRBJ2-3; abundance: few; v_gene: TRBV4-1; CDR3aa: CASSQAGYGTDTQYF
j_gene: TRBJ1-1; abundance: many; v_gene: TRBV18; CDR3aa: CASSEQGGGRAFF
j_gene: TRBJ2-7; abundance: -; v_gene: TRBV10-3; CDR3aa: CAISATSGSSDEQYF
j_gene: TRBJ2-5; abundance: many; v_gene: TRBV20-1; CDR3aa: CSARGAAGGPHETQYF
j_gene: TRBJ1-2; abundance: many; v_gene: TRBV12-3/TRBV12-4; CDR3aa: CASSLEGLGSRDYVDYGYTF
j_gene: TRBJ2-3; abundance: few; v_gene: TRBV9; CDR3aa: CASSARQGRFTDTQYF
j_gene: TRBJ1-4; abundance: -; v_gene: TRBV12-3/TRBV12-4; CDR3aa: CASSFGTVQNEKLFF
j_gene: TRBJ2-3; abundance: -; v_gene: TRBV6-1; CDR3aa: CASSPGAWGTDTQYF
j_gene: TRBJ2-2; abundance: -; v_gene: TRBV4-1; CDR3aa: CASSQEPGTVNTGELFF
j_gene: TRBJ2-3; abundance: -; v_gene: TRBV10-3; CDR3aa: CAISSRGGDTQYF
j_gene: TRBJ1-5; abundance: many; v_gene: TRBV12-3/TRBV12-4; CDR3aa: CASSFRLSNQPQHF
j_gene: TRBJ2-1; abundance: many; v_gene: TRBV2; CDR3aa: CASSEDGGGYNEQFF
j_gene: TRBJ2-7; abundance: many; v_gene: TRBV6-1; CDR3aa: CASSLTGDGPYEQYF
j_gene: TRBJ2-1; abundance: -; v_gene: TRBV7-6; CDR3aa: CASSLGSAGGVSYNEQFF
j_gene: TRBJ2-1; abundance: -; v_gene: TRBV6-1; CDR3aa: CAGGGSSYNEQFF
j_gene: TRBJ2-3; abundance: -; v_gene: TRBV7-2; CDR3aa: CASSLGLAGGSTDTQYF
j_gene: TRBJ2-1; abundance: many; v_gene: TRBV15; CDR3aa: CATSILEGEQFF
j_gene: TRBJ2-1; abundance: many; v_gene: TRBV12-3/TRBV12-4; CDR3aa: CASSGSGGLANEQFF
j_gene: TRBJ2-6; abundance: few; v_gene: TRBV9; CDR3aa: CASSVAEPLSGRYLSGANVLTF
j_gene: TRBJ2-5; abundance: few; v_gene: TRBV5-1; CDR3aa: CASSLWGTGVGETQYF
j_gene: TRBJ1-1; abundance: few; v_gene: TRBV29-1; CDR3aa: CSASGLYQNTEAFF
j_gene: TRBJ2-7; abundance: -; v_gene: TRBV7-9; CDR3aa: CASSFPPQGLEQYF
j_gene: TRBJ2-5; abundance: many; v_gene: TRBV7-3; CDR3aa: CASSTSGTTGTQYF
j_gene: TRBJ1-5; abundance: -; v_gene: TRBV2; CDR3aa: CASNGGDLYSNQPQHF
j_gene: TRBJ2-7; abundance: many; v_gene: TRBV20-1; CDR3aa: CSARHQLSYEQYF
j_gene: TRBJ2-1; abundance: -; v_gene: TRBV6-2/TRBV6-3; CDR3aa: CATREVGVDEQFF
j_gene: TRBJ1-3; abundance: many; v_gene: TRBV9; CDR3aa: CASSVEGSSGNTIYF
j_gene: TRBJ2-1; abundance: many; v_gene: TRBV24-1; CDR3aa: CATSDLGLAVNEQFF
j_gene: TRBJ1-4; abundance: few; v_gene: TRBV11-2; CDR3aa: CASSRQGSEEKLFF
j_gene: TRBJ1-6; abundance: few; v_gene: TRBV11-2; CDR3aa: CASSFGQGPSPLHF